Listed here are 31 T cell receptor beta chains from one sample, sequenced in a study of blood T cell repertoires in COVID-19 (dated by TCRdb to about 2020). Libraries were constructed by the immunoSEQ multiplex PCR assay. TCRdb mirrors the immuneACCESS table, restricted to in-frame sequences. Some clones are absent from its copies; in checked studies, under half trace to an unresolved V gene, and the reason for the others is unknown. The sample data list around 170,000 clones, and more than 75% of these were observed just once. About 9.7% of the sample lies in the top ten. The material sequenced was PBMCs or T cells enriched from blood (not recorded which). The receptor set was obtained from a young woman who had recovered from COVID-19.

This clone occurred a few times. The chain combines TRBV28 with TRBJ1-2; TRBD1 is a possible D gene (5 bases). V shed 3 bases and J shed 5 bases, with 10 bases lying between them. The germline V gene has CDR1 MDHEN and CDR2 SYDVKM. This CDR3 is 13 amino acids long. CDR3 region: CASSLGGEYGYTF. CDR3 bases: TGTGCCAGCAGTTTGGGAGGGGAGTATGGCTACACCTTC.

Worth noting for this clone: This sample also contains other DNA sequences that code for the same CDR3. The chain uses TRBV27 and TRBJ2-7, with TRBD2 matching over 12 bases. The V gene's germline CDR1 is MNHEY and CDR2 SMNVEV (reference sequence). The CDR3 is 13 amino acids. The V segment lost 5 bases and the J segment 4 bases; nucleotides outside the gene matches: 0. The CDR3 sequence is CASSLAGGYEQYF. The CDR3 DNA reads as TGTGCCAGCAGTCTAGCGGGAGGGTACGAGCAGTACTTC.

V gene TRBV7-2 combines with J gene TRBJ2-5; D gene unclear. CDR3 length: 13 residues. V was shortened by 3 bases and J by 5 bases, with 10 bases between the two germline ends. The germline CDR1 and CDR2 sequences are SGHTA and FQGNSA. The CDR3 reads CASSFASQETQYF. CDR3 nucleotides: TGTGCCAGCAGCTTTGCCTCCCAGGAGACCCAGTACTTC.

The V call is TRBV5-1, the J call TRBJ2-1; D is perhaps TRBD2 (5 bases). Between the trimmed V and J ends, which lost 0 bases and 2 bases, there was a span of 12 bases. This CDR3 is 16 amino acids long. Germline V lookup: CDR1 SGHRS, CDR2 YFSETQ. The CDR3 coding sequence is TGCGCCAGCAGCTTGGGGTCGGGGAATACCTACAATGAGCAGTTCTTC. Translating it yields CASSLGSGNTYNEQFF. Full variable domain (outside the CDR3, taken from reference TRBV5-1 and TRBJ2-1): KAGVTQTPRYLIKTRGQQVTLSCSPISGHRSVSWYQQTPGQGLQFLFEYFSETQRNKGNFPGRFSGRQFSNSRSEMNVSTLELGDSALYLCASSLGSGNTYNEQFFGPGTRLTVL.

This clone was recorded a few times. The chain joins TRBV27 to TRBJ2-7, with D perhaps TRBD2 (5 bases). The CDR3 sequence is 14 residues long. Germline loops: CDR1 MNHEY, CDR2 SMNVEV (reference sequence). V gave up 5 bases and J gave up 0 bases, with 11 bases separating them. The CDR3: CASSPTGSSYEQYF. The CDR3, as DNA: TGTGCCAGCAGTCCCACGGGGAGCTCCTACGAGCAGTACTTC.

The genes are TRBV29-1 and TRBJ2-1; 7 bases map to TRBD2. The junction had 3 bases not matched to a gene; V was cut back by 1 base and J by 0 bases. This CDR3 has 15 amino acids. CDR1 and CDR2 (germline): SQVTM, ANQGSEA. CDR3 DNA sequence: TGCAGCGTTGAAGGATCGGGGGGCTCCTACAATGAGCAGTTCTTC. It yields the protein CSVEGSGGSYNEQFF.

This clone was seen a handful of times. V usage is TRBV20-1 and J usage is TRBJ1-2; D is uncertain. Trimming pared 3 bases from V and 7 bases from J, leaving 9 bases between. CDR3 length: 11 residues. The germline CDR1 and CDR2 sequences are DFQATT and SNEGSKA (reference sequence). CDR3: CSASSGFGYTF. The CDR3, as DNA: TGCAGTGCTAGTAGCGGGTTTGGCTACACCTTC.

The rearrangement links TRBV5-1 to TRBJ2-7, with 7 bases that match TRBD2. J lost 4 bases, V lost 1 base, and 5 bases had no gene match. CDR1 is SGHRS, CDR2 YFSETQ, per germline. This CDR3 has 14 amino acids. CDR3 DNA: TGCGCCAGCAGCTTGATCGGGGAGGGGTACGAGCAGTACTTC. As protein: CASSLIGEGYEQYF.

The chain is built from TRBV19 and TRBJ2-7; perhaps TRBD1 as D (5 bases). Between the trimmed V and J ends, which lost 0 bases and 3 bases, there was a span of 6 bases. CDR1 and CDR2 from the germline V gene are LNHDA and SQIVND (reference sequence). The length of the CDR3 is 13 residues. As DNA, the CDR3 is TGTGCCAGTAGTATAGATCAGGGCTACGAGCAGTACTTC. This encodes CASSIDQGYEQYF.

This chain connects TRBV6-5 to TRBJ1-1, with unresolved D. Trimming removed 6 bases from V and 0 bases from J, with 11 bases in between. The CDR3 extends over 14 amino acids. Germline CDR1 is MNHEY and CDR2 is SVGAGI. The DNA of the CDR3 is TGTGCCAGCAGCGCGGGATCCATGAACACTGAAGCTTTCTTT. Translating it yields CASSAGSMNTEAFF.

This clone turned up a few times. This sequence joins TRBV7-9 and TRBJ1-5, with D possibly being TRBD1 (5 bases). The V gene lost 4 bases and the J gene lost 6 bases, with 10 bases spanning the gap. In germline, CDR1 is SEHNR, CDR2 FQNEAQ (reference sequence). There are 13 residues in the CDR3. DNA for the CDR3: TGTGCCAGCAGCTCAGGGTCGGGTCAGCCCCAGCATTTT. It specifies CASSSGSGQPQHF.

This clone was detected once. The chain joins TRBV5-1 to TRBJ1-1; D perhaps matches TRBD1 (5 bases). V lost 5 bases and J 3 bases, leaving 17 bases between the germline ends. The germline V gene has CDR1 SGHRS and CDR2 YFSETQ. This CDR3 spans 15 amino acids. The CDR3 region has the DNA TGCGCCAGCAGAAACGCTGCCGGAGGGGACACTGAAGCTTTCTTT. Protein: CASRNAAGGDTEAFF. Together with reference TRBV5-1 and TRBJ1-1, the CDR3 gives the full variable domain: KAGVTQTPRYLIKTRGQQVTLSCSPISGHRSVSWYQQTPGQGLQFLFEYFSETQRNKGNFPGRFSGRQFSNSRSEMNVSTLELGDSALYLCASRNAAGGDTEAFFGQGTRLTVV.

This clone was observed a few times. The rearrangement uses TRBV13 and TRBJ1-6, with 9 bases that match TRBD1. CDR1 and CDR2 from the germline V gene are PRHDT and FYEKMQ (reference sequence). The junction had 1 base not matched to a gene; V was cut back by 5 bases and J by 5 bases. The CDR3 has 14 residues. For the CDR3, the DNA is TGTGCCAGCAGCCGACAGGGGGATAATTCACCCCTCCACTTT. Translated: CASSRQGDNSPLHF.

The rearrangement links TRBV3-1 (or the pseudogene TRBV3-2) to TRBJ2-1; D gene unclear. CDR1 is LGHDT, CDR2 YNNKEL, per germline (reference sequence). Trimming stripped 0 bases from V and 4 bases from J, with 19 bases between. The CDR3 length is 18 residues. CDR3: CASSQDRQRFLIYNEQFF. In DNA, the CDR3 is TGTGCCAGCAGCCAAGATCGGCAGCGTTTCCTAATTTACAATGAGCAGTTCTTC.

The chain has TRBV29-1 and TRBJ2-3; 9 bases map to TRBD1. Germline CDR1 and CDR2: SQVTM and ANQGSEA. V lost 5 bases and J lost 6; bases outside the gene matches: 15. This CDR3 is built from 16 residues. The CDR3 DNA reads TGCAGCGTTTCACCACAGGGACAGGGTGTTGGCGATACGCAGTATTTT. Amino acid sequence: CSVSPQGQGVGDTQYF.

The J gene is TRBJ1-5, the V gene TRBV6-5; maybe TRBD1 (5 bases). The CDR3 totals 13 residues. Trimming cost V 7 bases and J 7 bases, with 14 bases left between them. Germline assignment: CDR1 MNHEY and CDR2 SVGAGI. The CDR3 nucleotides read TGTGCCAGCAATTTGGTCAGGGTCCAGCCCCAGCATTTT. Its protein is CASNLVRVQPQHF.

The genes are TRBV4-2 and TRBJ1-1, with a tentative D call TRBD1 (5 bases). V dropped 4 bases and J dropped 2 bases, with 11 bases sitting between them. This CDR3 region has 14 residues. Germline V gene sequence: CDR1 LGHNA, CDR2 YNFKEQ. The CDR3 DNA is TGTGCCAGCAGCCTAGAGACAGACAACACTGAAGCTTTCTTT. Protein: CASSLETDNTEAFF.

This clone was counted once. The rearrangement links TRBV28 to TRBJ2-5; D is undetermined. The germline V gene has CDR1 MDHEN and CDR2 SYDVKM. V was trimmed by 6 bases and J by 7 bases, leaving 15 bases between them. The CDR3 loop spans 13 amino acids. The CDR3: CASSPTLPGTQYF. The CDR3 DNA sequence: TGTGCCAGCAGCCCAACTCTCCCGGGGACCCAGTACTTC.

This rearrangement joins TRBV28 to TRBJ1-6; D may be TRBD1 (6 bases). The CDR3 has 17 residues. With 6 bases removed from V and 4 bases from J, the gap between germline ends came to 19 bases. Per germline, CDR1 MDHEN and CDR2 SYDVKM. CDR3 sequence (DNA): TGTGCCAGCAGGCCCAATCCAGGGACATCGTATAATTCACCCCTCCACTTT. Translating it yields CASRPNPGTSYNSPLHF.

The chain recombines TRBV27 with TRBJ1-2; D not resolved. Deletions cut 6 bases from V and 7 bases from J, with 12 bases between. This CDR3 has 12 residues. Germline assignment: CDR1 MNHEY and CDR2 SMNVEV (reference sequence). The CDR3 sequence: CASSSVRSGYTF. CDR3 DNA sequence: TGTGCCAGCAGCTCCGTACGGAGTGGCTACACCTTC.

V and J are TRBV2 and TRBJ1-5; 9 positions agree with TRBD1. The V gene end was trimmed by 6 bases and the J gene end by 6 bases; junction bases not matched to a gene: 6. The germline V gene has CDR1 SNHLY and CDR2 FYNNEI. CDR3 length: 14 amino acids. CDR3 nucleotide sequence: TGTGCCAGCAGAACCGACAGGGGGGGTCAGCCCCAGCATTTT. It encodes CASRTDRGGQPQHF.

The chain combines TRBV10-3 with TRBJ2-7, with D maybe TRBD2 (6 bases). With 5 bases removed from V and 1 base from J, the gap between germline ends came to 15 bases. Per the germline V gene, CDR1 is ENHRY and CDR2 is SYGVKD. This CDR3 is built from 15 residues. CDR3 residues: CAISNTREISYEQYF. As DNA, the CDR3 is TGTGCCATCAGTAATACCCGGGAGATTTCCTACGAGCAGTACTTC.

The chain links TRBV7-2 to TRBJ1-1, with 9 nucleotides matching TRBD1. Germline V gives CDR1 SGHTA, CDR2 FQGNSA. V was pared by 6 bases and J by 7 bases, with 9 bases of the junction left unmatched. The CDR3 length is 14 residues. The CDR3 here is CASRWGQGVLEAFF. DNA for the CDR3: TGTGCCAGCAGGTGGGGACAGGGTGTCCTTGAAGCTTTCTTT.

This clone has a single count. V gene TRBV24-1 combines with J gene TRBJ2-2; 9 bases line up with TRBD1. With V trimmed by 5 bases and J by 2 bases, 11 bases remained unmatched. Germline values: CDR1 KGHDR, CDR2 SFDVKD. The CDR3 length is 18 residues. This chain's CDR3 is CATSVKSGTGYNTGELFF. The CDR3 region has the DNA TGTGCCACCAGTGTAAAAAGCGGGACAGGGTATAACACCGGGGAGCTGTTTTTT.

CDR3 nucleotide sequence: TGCGCCAGCAGTGAATACACTAACTATGGCTACACCTTC. This translates into CASSEYTNYGYTF. V usage is TRBV10-1 and J usage is TRBJ1-2; no clear D gene. Trimming removed 3 bases from V and 0 bases from J, with 5 bases in between. The CDR3 spans 13 residues. Germline CDR1 is WNHNN and CDR2 is SYGVQD (reference sequence).

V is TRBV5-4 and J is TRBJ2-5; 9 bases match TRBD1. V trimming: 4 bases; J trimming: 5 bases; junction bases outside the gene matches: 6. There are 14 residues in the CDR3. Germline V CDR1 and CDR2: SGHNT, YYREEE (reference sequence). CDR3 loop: CASSMWDRVETQYF. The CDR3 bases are TGTGCCAGCAGCATGTGGGACAGGGTGGAGACCCAGTACTTC.

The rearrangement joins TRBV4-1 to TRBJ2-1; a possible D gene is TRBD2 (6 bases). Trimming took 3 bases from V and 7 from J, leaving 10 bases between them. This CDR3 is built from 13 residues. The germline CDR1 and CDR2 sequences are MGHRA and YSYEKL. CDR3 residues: CASSQRERNEQFF. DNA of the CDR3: TGCGCCAGCAGCCAGCGGGAACGGAATGAGCAGTTCTTC.

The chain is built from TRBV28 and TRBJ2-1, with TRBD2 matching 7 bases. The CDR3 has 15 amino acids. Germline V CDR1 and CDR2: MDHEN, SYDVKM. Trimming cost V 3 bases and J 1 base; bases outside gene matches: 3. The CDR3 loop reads CASSFLADSYNEQFF. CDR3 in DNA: TGTGCCAGCAGTTTCCTAGCGGATTCCTACAATGAGCAGTTCTTC. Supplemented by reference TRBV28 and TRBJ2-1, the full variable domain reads DVKVTQSSRYLVKRTGEKVFLECVQDMDHENMFWYRQDPGLGLRLIYFSYDVKMKEKGDIPEGYSVSREKKERFSLILESASTNQTSMYLCASSFLADSYNEQFFGPGTRLTVL.

CDR3 protein: CASSLTPGQPQHF. As DNA, the CDR3 is TGTGCCAGCAGTTTAACTCCGGGGCAGCCCCAGCATTTT. The chain is built from TRBV12-3 or TRBV12-4 and TRBJ1-5; D is ambiguous. Trimming left V 2 bases short and J 7 bases short, with 9 bases between. The CDR3 runs 13 residues.

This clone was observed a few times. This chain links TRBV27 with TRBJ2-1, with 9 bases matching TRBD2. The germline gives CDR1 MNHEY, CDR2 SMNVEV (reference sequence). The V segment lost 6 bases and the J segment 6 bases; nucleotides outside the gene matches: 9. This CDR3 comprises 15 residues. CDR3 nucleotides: TGTGCCAGCAGCCCCGGGACTAGCTCAATCAATGAGCAGTTCTTC. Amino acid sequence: CASSPGTSSINEQFF.

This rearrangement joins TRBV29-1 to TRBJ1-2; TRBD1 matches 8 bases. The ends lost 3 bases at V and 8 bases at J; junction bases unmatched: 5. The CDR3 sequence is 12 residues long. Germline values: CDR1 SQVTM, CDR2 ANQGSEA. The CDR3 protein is CSVEGRTGGYTF. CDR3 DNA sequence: TGCAGCGTTGAGGGTCGGACAGGGGGCTACACCTTC.